This TCR beta chain was captured by sequencing in a study of blood T cell repertoires in COVID-19. On the study more broadly: Whether acute or convalescent, the COVID-19 samples came from the United States, Italy and Spain. Sources were T cells, B-cell-depleted T cells, or PBMCs; the material itself was cDNA or gDNA.

The CDR3 runs 16 residues. After removal of 6 bases from V and 3 bases from J, the junction contained 13 bases not matched to a gene. CDR1 and CDR2 from the germline V gene are LNHDA and SQIVND (reference sequence). Generated by immunoSEQ multiplex PCR, the TCRdb table keeps only in-frame clones and is missing some. This sample carries tens of thousands of clones, 65% to 90% of them seen once, and the ten largest clones take about 1.2%. The chain joins TRBV19 to TRBJ2-7; 8 bases map to TRBD1. Sequenced input: peripheral blood. This clonotype was obtained from a man aged 40-49 years with acute or convalescent COVID-19. The CDR3 DNA reads TGTGCCAGTAGCCCTACCGGGACAGGATTCAACTACGAGCAGTACTTC. Its translation is CASSPTGTGFNYEQYF.